What follows are 26 T cell receptor delta chains derived from one specimen sequenced in a study of gamma delta lymphoproliferative disorders and STAT genes (dated 2018 in TCRdb). Library construction relied on multiplex PCR. Instrument on record: Illumina MiSeq. Public reads were reanalyzed in TCRdb with CATT, and rows carrying the same DNA were merged afterwards. The sample data list over 2,000 delta-chain clones, and approximately 1.5% of these were observed just once. Approximately 48% of the sample comes from the top ten. Genomic DNA from peripheral blood mononuclear cells isolated from patients and controls was used for TCR sequencing. Sequencing used blood. These receptors all come from a human donor in good health.

About this clone: TCRdb's protein, taken from a much larger clone, differs from this DNA's translation at residue 5, likely owing to a read error; the protein displayed comes from the DNA. J is TRDJ1 and V is TRDV2; D unresolved. V gave up 3 bases and J gave up 0 bases, with 13 bases separating them. The germline V gene encodes CDR1 GEAIGNYY and CDR2 EKD. This CDR3 has 15 amino acids. CDR3 in DNA: TGTGCCTGTGACGCAATCGAGCTGAACACCGATAAACTCATCTTT. Amino acids: CACDAIELNTDKLIF.

This clone appeared a few times. TCRdb attributes to this sequence the protein of a much larger clone, which differs from the DNA translation at residue 3; a read error is likely, and the protein displayed is translated from the DNA. This chain links TRAV29/DV5 with TRDJ1, with D perhaps TRDD3 (5 bases). The CDR3 length is 15 residues. Germline CDR1 reads NSMFDY; CDR2 reads ISSIKDK. The CDR3 DNA reads as TGTGCAACAAGCCACTCCCCGGGGAACCATAGGGGACTCATCTTT. Its translation is CATSHSPGNHRGLIF.

The sample holds a few counts of this clone. A far larger clone is off by one base, so a read error is likely. Other DNA sequences of this sample code for an identical CDR3. V and J are TRDV3 and TRDJ1; a possible D gene is TRDD3 (6 bases). Germline V gene sequence: CDR1 TVYSNPD, CDR2 GDNSRS (reference sequence). The CDR3 has 15 residues. The CDR3 DNA reads as TGTGCCTCCGCGCCTTTTGGGGGCCTCACCGATAAGCTCATCTTT. Residues: CASAPFGGLTDKLIF.

This clone has just a few counts. The rearrangement uses TRDV1 and TRDJ1; 9 nucleotides line up with TRDD3. V shed 0 bases and J 2 bases; nucleotides not matched to a gene: 28. Germline CDR1 TSWWSYY, CDR2 QGS. This CDR3 contains 24 residues. CDR3 DNA: TGTGCTCTTGGGGAACTAACCTTGGCCCTACTTAGATCCCTTGGGGGATATGGGACCGATAAACTCATCTTT. Translation: CALGELTLALLRSLGGYGTDKLIF.

Only a few counts were recorded for this clone. A single base is all that separates this from a far larger clone, so a read error is likely. The same CDR3 arises from other DNA sequences in this sample as well. This sequence joins TRDV1 and TRDJ1, with TRDD3 matching 13 bases. Trimming removed 1 base from V and 0 bases from J; junction bases left unmatched: 26. In germline, CDR1 is TSWWSYY, CDR2 QGS. The CDR3 is 25 residues long. CDR3 sequence reads: CALGEPLLTRTGGYAKKLYTDKLIF. DNA for the CDR3: TGTGCTCTTGGGGAACCGTTACTAACTCGTACTGGGGGATACGCGAAGAAGCTCTACACCGATAAACTCATCTTT.

In regard to this clone: The protein that TCRdb holds for this DNA derives from a much larger clone and differs from the translated DNA at residue 4, which likely indicates a read error; the protein shown here is translated from the DNA. This sequence joins TRDV1 and TRDJ1; 10 nucleotides agree with TRDD3. The CDR3 totals 22 residues. CDR1 and CDR2 from the germline V gene are TSWWSYY and QGS. The CDR3 is CALRELTSPVWGIGSYTDKLIF. The CDR3 DNA is TGTGCTCTTAGGGAACTAACTTCCCCGGTCTGGGGGATAGGGAGCTACACCGATAAACTCATCTTT.

This clone has a handful of counts. This is likely an artifact of a read error, given a far larger clone one base away. The sample holds other DNA sequences that translate to the same CDR3. The chain couples TRDV1 to TRDJ1; TRDD2 aligns across 9 bases. The CDR3 covers 17 residues. The junction had 11 bases not matched to a gene; V was cut back by 3 bases and J by 3 bases. From germline, CDR1 is TSWWSYY and CDR2 QGS. The DNA of the CDR3 is TGTGCTCTTGGGGAGCCCATCCCTTCCTACGTTGCCGATAAACTCATCTTT. Amino acid sequence: CALGEPIPSYVADKLIF.

On this clone itself: A far larger clone is only one base removed, so a read error is likely. Other DNA sequences within the sample encode an identical CDR3. V gene TRDV3 combines with J gene TRDJ1, with 10 bases lining up with TRDD3. V lost 3 bases, J lost 3 bases, and 16 bases stayed unmatched. The germline V gene encodes CDR1 TVYSNPD and CDR2 GDNSRS (reference sequence). The length of the CDR3 is 17 residues. The CDR3, as DNA: TGTGCCTTCATATCATCTATCACTGGGGGATTGGCCGATAAACTCATCTTT. Amino acid sequence: CAFISSITGGLADKLIF. The full variable domain, rest sourced from reference TRDV3 and TRDJ1, is CDKVTQSSPDQTVASGSEVVLLCTYDTVYSNPDLFWYRIRPDYSFQFVFYGDNSRSEGADFTQGRFSVKHILTQKAFHLVISPVRTEDSATYYCAFISSITGGLADKLIFGKGTRVTVEP.

The sample holds a few counts of this clone. A read error likely explains why the TCRdb protein, taken from a much larger clone, differs from this DNA's translation at residue 11; the protein shown is translated from the DNA. This rearrangement joins TRDV1 to TRDJ1; 9 bases align to TRDD3. The J segment lost 0 bases and the V segment lost 2 bases, leaving 10 bases of the junction unmatched. Germline CDR1 TSWWSYY, CDR2 QGS. The CDR3 consists of 18 residues. The CDR3 DNA reads as TGTGCTCTTGGGGAATGGGGGACTGGGGGACAGTACACCGATAAACTCATCTTT. This codes for CALGEWGTGGQYTDKLIF.

Relative to its sample, this clone is medium-sized. Since a far larger clone is one base different, this is likely a read error. The V and J genes are TRDV2 and TRDJ1; tentative D call: TRDD3 (5 bases). Deletions cut 0 bases from V and 0 bases from J, with 16 bases between. From germline, CDR1 is GEAIGNYY and CDR2 EKD. The CDR3 extends over 17 amino acids. CDR3 DNA: TGTGCCTGTGACACCTTAGGAGTAGCGGGGAACACCGATAAACTCATCTTT. Residues: CACDTLGVAGNTDKLIF.

This clone has just a few counts. The protein that TCRdb holds for this DNA derives from a much larger clone and differs from the translated DNA at residue 10, which likely indicates a read error; the protein shown here is translated from the DNA. This chain joins TRDV3 and TRDJ1; 11 nucleotides match TRDD3. Germline V gene data show CDR1 as TVYSNPD and CDR2 as GDNSRS (reference sequence). This CDR3 comprises 17 residues. V shed 4 bases, J shed 0 bases, and the junction held 13 bases outside the gene matches. This CDR3 is CACWGIPGGPYTDKLIF. CDR3 DNA sequence: TGTGCCTGCTGGGGGATACCCGGCGGTCCGTACACCGATAAACTCATCTTT.

This clone showed up just a few times. This likely stems from a read error, as it lies one base from a far larger clone. Distinct nucleotide sequences in the sample also encode this CDR3. CDR3 nucleotide sequence: TGTGCCTGCGATAAGGTACCAGGGGGCGATAAACTCATCTTT. Its protein product is CACDKVPGGDKLIF. J is TRDJ1 and V is TRDV2, with D possibly TRDD3 on 5 matching bases. The germline V gene encodes CDR1 GEAIGNYY and CDR2 EKD. The CDR3 has 14 residues. The V gene lost 7 bases and the J gene lost 4 bases, with 18 bases spanning the gap.

As to this clone: The amino acid sequence in TCRdb belongs to a much larger clone and departs from this DNA's translation at residue 18, likely a sequencing read error; the sequence shown is translated from the DNA. The chain links TRDV1 to TRDJ1, with 9 bases that match TRDD3. CDR3 size: 20 residues. The V gene's germline CDR1 is TSWWSYY and CDR2 QGS. The DNA of the CDR3 is TGTGCTCTTGGGGAAAGGGGCTACTGGGGGACAATTCCGTACACCGATAAATTCATCTTT. Translated: CALGERGYWGTIPYTDKFIF.

This clone showed up just a few times. A far larger clone is one nucleotide away, so this likely arose from a read error. The sample has other DNA sequences that encode this CDR3 too. CDR3 residues: CALGEPIPSYVADKLIF. The CDR3 nucleotides read TGTGCTCTTGGGGAACCCATCCCTTCCTACGTTGCCGATAAACTTATCTTT. The chain recombines TRDV1 with TRDJ1; 9 bases agree with TRDD2. Germline CDR1 is TSWWSYY and CDR2 is QGS. The CDR3 spans 17 residues.

Relative to its sample, this clone is large. Other DNA sequences in this specimen translate into the identical CDR3. The V and J genes are TRDV3 and TRDJ1; 11 bases are shared with TRDD3. This CDR3 has 17 amino acids. After removal of 3 bases from V and 4 bases from J, the junction contained 16 bases not matched to a gene. Germline CDR1 and CDR2: TVYSNPD and GDNSRS (reference sequence). The CDR3 nucleotides are TGTGCCTTCAACCCCTCCTCCGACTGGGGGATAGGCGATAAACTCATCTTT. The encoded protein is CAFNPSSDWGIGDKLIF. Full variable domain (rest looked up from reference TRDV3 and TRDJ1): CDKVTQSSPDQTVASGSEVVLLCTYDTVYSNPDLFWYRIRPDYSFQFVFYGDNSRSEGADFTQGRFSVKHILTQKAFHLVISPVRTEDSATYYCAFNPSSDWGIGDKLIFGKGTRVTVEP.

This clone has more than one count but fewer than ten. Translating this DNA gives a protein that differs at residue 6 from the TCRdb one, which belongs to a much larger clone; a read error is likely, and the protein shown is this translation. The chain carries TRDV3 and TRDJ1; 11 bases line up with TRDD3. Per germline, CDR1 TVYSNPD and CDR2 GDNSRS (reference sequence). Unmatched junction bases numbered 20, after V lost 5 bases and J lost 0 bases. This CDR3 is 19 amino acids long. CDR3 nucleotide sequence: TGTGCCCGAACTTCCCACCGGAATTGGGGGATACGCAACACCGATAAACTCATCTTT. Translation: CARTSHRNWGIRNTDKLIF. The full variable domain, rest sourced from reference TRDV3 and TRDJ1, is CDKVTQSSPDQTVASGSEVVLLCTYDTVYSNPDLFWYRIRPDYSFQFVFYGDNSRSEGADFTQGRFSVKHILTQKAFHLVISPVRTEDSATYYCARTSHRNWGIRNTDKLIFGKGTRVTVEP.

As concerns this clone: This is likely an artifact of a read error, given a far larger clone one base away. This rearrangement joins TRDV3 to TRDJ1, with TRDD3 as a possible D gene (6 bases). Germline CDR1 TVYSNPD, CDR2 GDNSRS (reference sequence). Trimming took 4 bases from V and 11 from J, leaving 23 bases between them. The CDR3 runs to 13 residues. The CDR3 coding sequence is TGTGCCTGCTACAGCCTCCGGGGGACGCAGCTCATCTTT. Its protein is CACYSLRGTQLIF.

This clone was counted between two and nine times. This sequence is one base from a far larger clone and is likely a read error. The same CDR3 arises from other DNA sequences in this sample as well. The V and J genes are TRDV2 and TRDJ1; 8 bases are shared with TRDD3. Germline V gives CDR1 GEAIGNYY, CDR2 EKD. This CDR3 is 16 amino acids long. The DNA for the CDR3 is TGTGCCTGTGACAAACTGGGGGGAGTGTACACCGATAAGCTCATCTTT. This codes for CACDKLGGVYTDKLIF.

With respect to this clone: TCRdb assigns this DNA the protein of a much larger clone, which departs from its translation at residue 10; this likely reflects a read error, and the protein shown comes from translating the DNA. The CDR3 region is CACDSVGDNTDKLIF. The DNA for the CDR3 is TGTGCCTGTGACAGCGTGGGGGATAACACCGATAAACTCATCTTT. V usage is TRDV2 and J usage is TRDJ1; 9 bases are a match to TRDD3. The length of the CDR3 is 15 residues. J gave up 0 bases and V 2 bases, and 3 bases lay outside the gene matches. Germline assignment: CDR1 GEAIGNYY and CDR2 EKD.

As regards this clone: This sequence is one base from a far larger clone and is likely a read error. Other DNA sequences of this sample code for an identical CDR3. The chain links TRDV1 to TRDJ2; 7 nucleotides agree with TRDD3. After removal of 3 bases from V and 0 bases from J, the junction contained 22 bases not matched to a gene. CDR1 is TSWWSYY, CDR2 QGS, per germline. The CDR3 contains 22 residues. The CDR3 nucleotides are TGTGCTCTTGGGGAGCTATTCGCCTACCTGGGGATAATTGTGCCTTTGACAGCACAACTCTTCTTT. It codes for CALGELFAYLGIIVPLTAQLFF.

About this clone: With only one base between it and a far larger clone, this is likely a read error. The same CDR3 is also encoded by other DNA sequences in this sample. The chain recombines TRDV2 with TRDJ1, with 13 bases aligning to TRDD3. The V gene's germline CDR1 is GEAIGNYY and CDR2 EKD. The length of the CDR3 is 18 residues. CDR3 sequence: CACDTVITGGYESDKLIF. The CDR3 nucleotides are TGTGCCTGTGACACCGTAATCACTGGGGGATACGAGAGTGATAAGCTCATCTTT.

Points on this clone: This DNA's translation differs at residue 5 from TCRdb's protein, which comes from a much larger clone; a read error is likely, and the protein shown is translated from the DNA. The V and J genes are TRDV2 and TRDJ1; weak D call: TRDD3 (5 bases). The germline V gene encodes CDR1 GEAIGNYY and CDR2 EKD. The V end lost 3 bases, the J end lost 0 bases, and 25 bases lay between the germline ends. This CDR3 region has 19 residues. CDR3 coding DNA: TGTGCCTGTGACGCCGTGGAAAGAAGGGGGCCAGAGTACACCGATAAACTCATCTTT. It is translated as CACDAVERRGPEYTDKLIF.

This clone was detected a few times. This sequence is one base from a far larger clone and is likely a read error. This CDR3 reads CALGGTLLGALDYRYWGIRSPNTDKLIF. The CDR3, as DNA: TGTGCTCTTGGGGGGACCCTCCTAGGGGCACTCGATTACCGATACTGGGGGATACGTAGTCCCAACACCGATAAACTCATCTTT. V is TRDV1 and J is TRDJ1; 13 positions agree with TRDD3. This CDR3 has 28 amino acids. J lost 0 bases, V lost 4 bases, and 38 bases had no gene match. Germline V gene data show CDR1 as TSWWSYY and CDR2 as QGS.

Comment on this clone: With a far larger clone one base away, a read error is the likely cause. The CDR3 nucleotides read TGTGCTCTTGGGGAACTATTGTTCTACGCACTTAGTGAGGGATACGCAGTGTACACCGATAAACTCATCTTT. This gives the protein CALGELLFYALSEGYAVYTDKLIF. The rearrangement joins TRDV1 to TRDJ1; TRDD3 matches at 8 bases. CDR3 length equals 24 residues. Trimming cost V 0 bases and J 0 bases; bases outside gene matches: 27. CDR1 is TSWWSYY and CDR2 is QGS in the germline V gene.

The table lists this clone with many counts. Only one base separates this from a far larger clonotype, so it likely reflects a read error. The same CDR3 also results from other DNA sequences found in this sample. This rearrangement joins TRDV3 to TRDJ1; 10 bases line up with TRDD3. This CDR3 is built from 16 residues. The germline V gene encodes CDR1 TVYSNPD and CDR2 GDNSRS (reference sequence). The J segment lost 3 bases and the V segment lost 0 bases, leaving 10 bases of the junction unmatched. The CDR3 nucleotides are TGTGCCTTTAGTCCTAGCTGGGGGATATATTCCGATAAACTCATCTTT. It codes for CAFSPSWGIYSDKLIF. The whole variable domain, remainder taken from reference TRDV3 and TRDJ1, is CDKVTQSSPDQTVASGSEVVLLCTYDTVYSNPDLFWYRIRPDYSFQFVFYGDNSRSEGADFTQGRFSVKHILTQKAFHLVISPVRTEDSATYYCAFSPSWGIYSDKLIFGKGTRVTVEP.

About this clone: The protein in TCRdb stems from a much larger clone and differs at residue 10 from this DNA's translation, likely a read error; here the protein is translated from the DNA. The rearrangement uses TRDV3 and TRDJ1, with 11 bases lining up with TRDD3. No J gene is reported in TCRdb; it was inferred here by comparing the DNA with germline. Germline V gives CDR1 TVYSNPD, CDR2 GDNSRS (reference sequence). Unmatched junction bases numbered 12, after V lost 3 bases and J lost 3 bases. The length of the CDR3 is 16 residues. The CDR3 is CAFPKGLGDRADKLIF. The CDR3 DNA follows: TGTGCCTTCCCCAAAGGACTGGGGGATAGGGCCGATAAACTCATCTTT.